The 30 T cell receptor beta chains below all came from one sample that was sequenced in a study of T cell responses to AZD1222 COVID-19 vaccine. Assay: immunoSEQ multiplex PCR; the TCRdb copy retains only in-frame clones and omits some. The table shows some 120,000 clones, with less than 90% occurring only once. Material: peripheral blood, obtained on day 0 of AZD1222 vaccination. The origin of the receptors is an adult in good health.

This chain uses TRBV6-1 with TRBJ1-5; D unresolved. Trimming stripped 0 bases from V and 1 base from J, with 7 bases between. The length of the CDR3 is 15 residues. Germline loops: CDR1 MNHNS, CDR2 SASEGT. Here the CDR3 reads CASSEAGISNQPQHF. The CDR3 nucleotides read TGTGCCAGCAGTGAAGCGGGGATCAGCAATCAGCCCCAGCATTTT.

The CDR3 DNA follows: TGTGCCAGCAGCAAATTGGGACCCCCCAGGGGGAATGAGCAGTTCTTC. Its protein is CASSKLGPPRGNEQFF. The gene calls are TRBV21-1 and TRBJ2-1; the table gives TRBD1 as D, unverified against the DNA. TRBV21-1 is designated a pseudogene. The length of the CDR3 is 16 residues.

The J gene is TRBJ1-2, the V gene TRBV2; a weak D match, TRBD1 (6 bases). The V gene's germline CDR1 is SNHLY and CDR2 FYNNEI. The length of the CDR3 is 12 residues. V lost 5 bases, J lost 7 bases, and 11 bases lay in between. The CDR3, as DNA: TGTGCCAGCAGTTACAGGGCACGTGGCTACACCTTC. It is translated as CASSYRARGYTF. The whole variable domain, filled in from reference TRBV2 and TRBJ1-2, reads EPEVTQTPSHQVTQMGQEVILRCVPISNHLYFYWYRQILGQKVEFLVSFYNNEISEKSEIFDDQFSVERPDGSNFTLKIRSTKLEDSAMYFCASSYRARGYTFGSGTRLTVV.

The chain couples TRBV9 to TRBJ2-3; TRBD2 matches at 8 bases. The J segment lost 4 bases and the V segment lost 2 bases, leaving 6 bases of the junction unmatched. CDR1 and CDR2 from the germline V gene are SGDLS and YYNGEE. This CDR3 region has 15 residues. The CDR3 sequence: CASSVGAGAPDTQYF. CDR3 coding DNA: TGTGCCAGCAGCGTCGGAGCGGGGGCCCCAGATACGCAGTATTTT. Full variable domain (outside the CDR3, taken from reference TRBV9 and TRBJ2-3): DSGVTQTPKHLITATGQRVTLRCSPRSGDLSVYWYQQSLDQGLQFLIQYYNGEERAKGNILERFSAQQFPDLHSELNLSSLELGDSALYFCASSVGAGAPDTQYFGPGTRLTVL.

The CDR3 here is CASSYEGARNTEAFF. The CDR3 region has the DNA TGTGCCAGCAGTTACGAAGGGGCCAGGAACACTGAAGCTTTCTTT. The gene calls are TRBV6-5 and TRBJ1-1; possible D gene TRBD1, 5 bases. From germline, CDR1 is MNHEY and CDR2 SVGAGI. V was cut by 2 bases and J by 1 base, with 11 bases left in between. This CDR3 is built from 15 residues.

This chain joins TRBV10-3 and TRBJ2-6, with D possibly TRBD1 on 6 matching bases. Looked up from germline, CDR1 is ENHRY and CDR2 is SYGVKD. This CDR3 is 14 amino acids long. V lost 6 bases and J lost 4, with 10 bases in between. Here the CDR3 reads CAISEGTGANVLTF. CDR3 DNA: TGTGCCATCAGCGAGGGGACAGGGGCCAACGTCCTGACTTTC.

The J gene is TRBJ2-1, the V gene TRBV9, with D unresolved. The germline V gene has CDR1 SGDLS and CDR2 YYNGEE. The CDR3 contains 15 residues. The V end was cut by 0 bases, the J end by 2 bases, with 9 bases between. CDR3: CASSVGNSAYNEQFF. CDR3 coding DNA: TGTGCCAGCAGCGTAGGAAATTCCGCCTACAATGAGCAGTTCTTC.

The V and J genes are TRBV5-1 and TRBJ2-5; D is ambiguous. Trimming left V 0 bases short and J 1 base short, with 7 bases between. The CDR3 extends over 14 amino acids. CDR1 SGHRS and CDR2 YFSETQ come from the germline V gene. The CDR3 DNA reads as TGCGCCAGCAGCTTGGGTCAGCGCCAAGAGACCCAGTACTTC. This gives the protein CASSLGQRQETQYF.

The rearrangement links TRBV5-1 to TRBJ2-2; D is perhaps TRBD1 (5 bases). Trimming shortened V by 4 bases and J by 3 bases, and 13 bases separated the two germline ends. Germline lookup yields CDR1 SGHRS and CDR2 YFSETQ. The CDR3 consists of 15 residues. Here the CDR3 reads CASSPSGHYTGELFF. The CDR3 DNA sequence: TGCGCCAGCAGCCCTAGTGGACACTACACCGGGGAGCTGTTTTTT.

This chain uses TRBV6-5 with TRBJ1-1, with D hard to call. Germline CDR1 reads MNHEY; CDR2 reads SVGAGI. The CDR3 runs 13 residues. Trimming cost V 6 bases and J 2 bases, with 10 bases left between them. CDR3 DNA: TGTGCCAGCAGGCCCGCGGCCAACACTGAAGCTTTCTTT. The encoded protein is CASRPAANTEAFF.

The genes are TRBV6-5 and TRBJ1-2, with TRBD1 as a possible D gene (6 bases). V was clipped by 5 bases and J by 1 base, with 11 bases between them. The CDR3 sequence is 14 residues long. Germline lookup yields CDR1 MNHEY and CDR2 SVGAGI. The CDR3 sequence: CASSLGHDNYGYTF. CDR3 DNA sequence: TGTGCCAGCAGTCTGGGACACGATAACTATGGCTACACCTTC.

This rearrangement joins TRBV27 to TRBJ1-5; D gene uncertain. CDR1 MNHEY and CDR2 SMNVEV come from the germline V gene (reference sequence). V was pared by 6 bases and J by 1 base, with 4 bases between. The CDR3 is 12 residues long. The CDR3 DNA follows: TGTGCCAGCAGCGAGAGCAATCAGCCCCAGCATTTT. Its translation is CASSESNQPQHF.

This chain links TRBV19 with TRBJ1-1; TRBD1 matches 9 bases. Germline assignment: CDR1 LNHDA and CDR2 SQIVND (reference sequence). Trimming removed 6 bases from V and 0 bases from J; junction bases left unmatched: 11. The CDR3 sequence is 17 residues long. CDR3 coding DNA: TGTGCCAGTAGCAAACCGGGACAGGGTTCAATGAACACTGAAGCTTTCTTT. Amino acid sequence: CASSKPGQGSMNTEAFF.

This clone was detected only a few times. The CDR3 DNA sequence: TGTGCCAGCAGCACCCGGGCGGATGAGCAGTTCTTC. It yields the protein CASSTRADEQFF. The chain recombines TRBV11-3 with TRBJ2-1; D ambiguous. Looked up from germline, CDR1 is SGHNT and CDR2 is YENEEA. With 5 bases removed from V and 8 bases from J, the gap between germline ends came to 10 bases. The CDR3 extends over 12 amino acids.

The gene calls are TRBV7-8 and TRBJ1-4; TRBD1 matches at 9 bases. The CDR3 length is 17 residues. Germline-derived CDR1 and CDR2 are SGHVS and FQNEAQ. Trimming removed 5 bases from V and 9 bases from J; junction bases left unmatched: 16. Here the CDR3 reads CASSAPWTGVGTKKLFF. The CDR3 DNA reads TGTGCCAGCAGCGCTCCGTGGACAGGGGTCGGAACTAAAAAACTGTTTTTT.

The rearrangement joins TRBV7-2 to TRBJ2-1; TRBD2 matches at 7 bases. This CDR3 has 14 residues. The ends lost 6 bases at V and 9 bases at J; junction bases unmatched: 11. The V gene's germline CDR1 is SGHTA and CDR2 FQGNSA. CDR3 protein: CASSRAGPESEQFF. The CDR3 DNA reads TGTGCCAGCAGTAGAGCGGGGCCCGAGAGTGAGCAGTTCTTC.

The CDR3 sequence: CASSLGQGDTEAFF. The DNA for the CDR3 is TGTGCCAGTAGTTTGGGACAGGGGGACACTGAAGCTTTCTTT. This chain joins TRBV19 and TRBJ1-1, with 11 nucleotides matching TRBD1. Trimming took 5 bases from V and 3 from J; bases not matched to a gene: 2. Germline CDR1 reads LNHDA; CDR2 reads SQIVND (reference sequence). This CDR3 has 14 residues. Complete variable domain (other parts from reference TRBV19 and TRBJ1-1): DGGITQSPKYLFRKEGQNVTLSCEQNLNHDAMYWYRQDPGQGLRLIYYSQIVNDFQKGDIAEGYSVSREKKESFPLTVTSAQKNPTAFYLCASSLGQGDTEAFFGQGTRLTVV.

This clone was recorded only once. The chain joins TRBV7-9 to TRBJ1-1, with 8 bases fitting TRBD1. There are 14 residues in the CDR3. Trimming removed 5 bases from V and 5 bases from J; junction bases left unmatched: 7. The germline V gene encodes CDR1 SEHNR and CDR2 FQNEAQ (reference sequence). The CDR3 reads CASSTRQGLTEAFF. CDR3 DNA: TGTGCCAGCAGCACCCGACAGGGGCTGACTGAAGCTTTCTTT.

The genes are TRBV6-6 and TRBJ1-5; the D is unclear. Trimming stripped 7 bases from V and 7 bases from J, with 17 bases between. This CDR3 contains 14 residues. From germline, CDR1 is MNHNY and CDR2 SVGAGI (reference sequence). CDR3 protein: CASNLGLLEQPQHF. The CDR3 DNA is TGTGCCAGCAATCTTGGACTGCTCGAGCAGCCCCAGCATTTT.

The chain combines TRBV7-2 with TRBJ2-7, with 12 bases that match TRBD1. The CDR3 has 14 amino acids. V lost 5 bases, J lost 7 bases, and 6 bases stayed unmatched. Per germline, CDR1 SGHTA and CDR2 FQGNSA. The CDR3 sequence: CASSPGQGAGEQYF. CDR3 in DNA: TGTGCCAGCAGCCCGGGACAGGGGGCAGGTGAGCAGTACTTC.

J is TRBJ2-1 and V is TRBV30; D call uncertain. The CDR3 length is 13 residues. The ends were cut back, 2 bases at V and 6 bases at J, with 11 bases in the middle. Germline lookup yields CDR1 GTSNPN and CDR2 SVGIG (reference sequence). DNA for the CDR3: TGTGCCTGGAGTAAAGTCAGCGTCAATGAGCAGTTCTTC. Protein: CAWSKVSVNEQFF.

The V call is TRBV5-1, the J call TRBJ1-2, with a weak D call TRBD1 (5 bases). The V gene lost 2 bases and the J gene lost 3 bases, with 8 bases spanning the gap. In germline, CDR1 is SGHRS, CDR2 YFSETQ. The CDR3 totals 13 residues. CDR3 DNA sequence: TGCGCCAGCAGCTTTGGGACGGACTATGGCTACACCTTC. This sequence encodes CASSFGTDYGYTF.

This rearrangement joins TRBV6-5 to TRBJ1-5, with 7 bases matching TRBD1. Per germline, CDR1 MNHEY and CDR2 SVGAGI. The CDR3 spans 14 residues. V lost 4 bases and J lost 6; bases outside the gene matches: 6. Here the CDR3 DNA reads TGTGCCAGCAGTTTACGGACAGGAGGTCAGCCCCAGCATTTT. Residues: CASSLRTGGQPQHF.

In nucleotides, the CDR3 is TGTGCCAGCAGCTCGGAACCCAATCAGCCCCAGCATTTT. Residues: CASSSEPNQPQHF. The chain joins TRBV7-8 to TRBJ1-5; D is unclear. The V and J ends lost 4 bases and 3 bases respectively, with 7 bases between them. The CDR3 consists of 13 residues. Germline loops: CDR1 SGHVS, CDR2 FQNEAQ.

This clone was seen only once. The rearrangement uses TRBV5-1 and TRBJ1-1, with 10 bases aligning to TRBD1. This CDR3 is 16 amino acids long. Germline V gives CDR1 SGHRS, CDR2 YFSETQ. The V gene end was trimmed by 3 bases and the J gene end by 2 bases; junction bases not matched to a gene: 7. The CDR3 bases are TGCGCCAGCAGCTCCGGGACAGGGGAGGGAAACACTGAAGCTTTCTTT. This encodes CASSSGTGEGNTEAFF.

This chain uses TRBV7-9 with TRBJ1-6; D is undetermined. V lost 5 bases to trimming and J lost 9 bases, with 5 bases between them. CDR3 length equals 11 residues. Germline CDR1 and CDR2: SEHNR and FQNEAQ (reference sequence). CDR3 nucleotide sequence: TGTGCCAGCAGCCTTTTTTCACCCCTCCACTTT. The encoded protein is CASSLFSPLHF.

Points on this clone: An end of the junction does not agree with germline; a read error may underlie this. This chain links TRBV19 with TRBJ2-6, with no clear D. Germline-derived CDR1 and CDR2 are LNHDA and SQIVND (reference sequence). CDR3 size: 17 residues. The CDR3 DNA reads as TGTGCCAGTAGTATAGATGGCAGGAGCTCTGGAGCCAACGTCCTGACTTTC. Protein sequence: CASSIDGRSSGANVLTF.

The chain uses TRBV5-4 and TRBJ2-3; possible D gene TRBD1, 5 bases. The CDR3 has 16 residues. In germline, CDR1 is SGHNT, CDR2 YYREEE (reference sequence). The V end lost 4 bases, the J end lost 0 bases, and 15 bases lay between the germline ends. The CDR3 is CASSQGGQFSTDTQYF. The CDR3 region has the DNA TGTGCCAGCAGCCAGGGTGGCCAGTTTAGCACAGATACGCAGTATTTT.

The chain combines TRBV6-6 with TRBJ1-5; D unresolved. Germline CDR1 reads MNHNY; CDR2 reads SVGAGI (reference sequence). Trimming cost V 0 bases and J 5 bases, with 2 bases left between them. The CDR3 length is 12 residues. The CDR3 DNA is TGTGCCAGCAGTTACTCGGATCAGCCCCAGCATTTT. Translated: CASSYSDQPQHF.

V is TRBV7-3 and J is TRBJ1-1; D gene uncertain. The CDR3 has 13 amino acids. The germline CDR1 and CDR2 sequences are SGHTA and FQGTGA. V lost 2 bases and J lost 1, with 5 bases in between. CDR3 residues: CASSLSGNTEAFF. CDR3 DNA: TGTGCCAGCAGCTTATCGGGGAACACTGAAGCTTTCTTT.